This TCR beta chain was identified in a study of blood T cell repertoires in COVID-19. Study-wide background: COVID-19 samples from acute and convalescent phases originated in the United States, Italy and Spain.

TCRdb keeps only in-frame clones here, not all; method: immunoSEQ multiplex PCR. The profile shows 200,000 to 250,000 clones, 88% of them singletons. Germline V gene lookup returns CDR1 SNHLY and CDR2 FYNNEI. The CDR3 is made up of 19 amino acids. Trimming cost V 4 bases and J 9 bases; bases outside gene matches: 19. The sequenced sample was peripheral blood. The chain couples TRBV2 to TRBJ2-1; 12 bases match TRBD2. The receptor was isolated from a woman aged 55-69 years with acute or convalescent COVID-19. The CDR3 reads CASSVLGLAGGPREVEQFF. In nucleotides, the CDR3 is TGTGCCAGCAGTGTATTAGGGCTAGCGGGGGGGCCCCGGGAGGTTGAGCAGTTCTTC. Looking up the rest from reference TRBV2 and TRBJ2-1 gives the full variable domain: EPEVTQTPSHQVTQMGQEVILRCVPISNHLYFYWYRQILGQKVEFLVSFYNNEISEKSEIFDDQFSVERPDGSNFTLKIRSTKLEDSAMYFCASSVLGLAGGPREVEQFFGPGTRLTVL.